What follows are 21 T cell receptor beta chains derived from one specimen sequenced in a study of T cells in Graves' hyperthyroidism and ophthalmopathy. From RNA transcripts, TCR beta CDR3 regions were amplified. With the HTBI primer set, the TCR CDR3 went through a first round of RT-PCR. One entry per CDR3 protein, called by TCRdb with MiXCR from the multiplex PCR reads. The profile covers almost 600,000 distinct CDR3 sequences, with roughly 50% appearing a single time and about 8% taken by the ten largest. Sequenced material: peripheral blood or thyroid tissue (not recorded which). The receptors derive from a woman between 18 and 29 years old with Graves' hyperthyroidism.

This clonotype was recorded many times. The rearrangement joins TRBV5-1 to TRBJ2-7, with TRBD2 identical over 11 bases. CDR1 and CDR2 from the germline V gene are SGHRS and YFSETQ. The ends lost 0 bases at V and 1 base at J; junction bases unmatched: 12. The length of the CDR3 is 19 residues. The CDR3 nucleotides read TGCGCCAGCAGCTTGGCCCCACAACAAATAGCGGGAGGGTCCTACGAGCAGTACTTC. This codes for CASSLAPQQIAGGSYEQYF.

V gene TRBV29-1 combines with J gene TRBJ1-2, with D possibly being TRBD1 (6 bases). V was pared by 7 bases and J by 6 bases, with 21 bases between. The CDR3 is 14 amino acids. Germline V gene sequence: CDR1 SQVTM, CDR2 ANQGSEA. CDR3 sequence: CSAPPGGPQNGYTF. For the CDR3, the DNA is TGCAGCGCTCCTCCGGGGGGCCCCCAAAATGGCTACACCTTC.

This clonotype was seen repeatedly, ten times or more. The CDR3 here is CASRTDRGDEKLFF. As DNA, the CDR3 is TGTGCCAGCAGGACGGACAGGGGTGATGAAAAACTGTTTTTT. The rearrangement uses TRBV2 and TRBJ1-4, with 9 positions matching TRBD1. The CDR3 extends over 14 amino acids. Germline values: CDR1 SNHLY, CDR2 FYNNEI. With 6 bases clipped from V and 6 bases from J, the junction kept 5 bases outside the gene matches. Full variable domain (rest looked up from reference TRBV2 and TRBJ1-4): EPEVTQTPSHQVTQMGQEVILRCVPISNHLYFYWYRQILGQKVEFLVSFYNNEISEKSEIFDDQFSVERPDGSNFTLKIRSTKLEDSAMYFCASRTDRGDEKLFFGSGTQLSVL.

This clonotype was detected many times. For the CDR3, the DNA is TGTGCCAGCAGCTTAGCCGAAGCGTTATTCTCCTACGAGCAGTACTTC. Protein product: CASSLAEALFSYEQYF. V and J are TRBV7-9 and TRBJ2-7; D remains unclear. V was pared by 0 bases and J by 0 bases, with 12 bases between. In germline, CDR1 is SEHNR, CDR2 FQNEAQ (reference sequence). The CDR3 covers 16 residues. The full variable domain, with the rest looked up from reference TRBV7-9 and TRBJ2-7, is DTGVSQNPRHKITKRGQNVTFRCDPISEHNRLYWYRQTLGQGPEFLTYFQNEAQLEKSRLLSDRFSAERPKGSFSTLEIQRTEQGDSAMYLCASSLAEALFSYEQYFGPGTRLTVT.

This clonotype was seen at least ten times. The chain couples TRBV27 to TRBJ1-2; TRBD1 aligns across 7 bases. The CDR3 runs 13 residues. Looked up from germline, CDR1 is MNHEY and CDR2 is SMNVEV (reference sequence). The V segment lost 8 bases and the J segment 6 bases; nucleotides outside the gene matches: 9. DNA of the CDR3: TGTGCCAGCCGACTGACAGGGATCGATGGCTACACCTTC. Translation: CASRLTGIDGYTF.

This clonotype was picked up many times. The chain employs TRBV7-8 and TRBJ2-7; a possible D gene is TRBD2 (5 bases). Germline V gene sequence: CDR1 SGHVS, CDR2 FQNEAQ. The CDR3 extends over 16 amino acids. Trimming left V 6 bases short and J 0 bases short, with 18 bases between. This CDR3 is CASSPKRVRSSYEQYF. The DNA of the CDR3 is TGTGCCAGCAGTCCGAAGAGGGTCCGGAGCTCCTACGAGCAGTACTTC.

The J gene is TRBJ2-6, the V gene TRBV29-1; 11 nucleotides match TRBD2. Germline V gene data show CDR1 as SQVTM and CDR2 as ANQGSEA. V trimming: 2 bases; J trimming: 4 bases; junction bases outside the gene matches: 4. There are 16 residues in the CDR3. The CDR3 DNA is TGCAGCGTTGAACTAGCGGGAGGAGACGGGGCCAACGTCCTGACTTTC. Residues: CSVELAGGDGANVLTF.

Only one count was recorded for this clonotype. This rearrangement joins TRBV2 to TRBJ1-1; 10 nucleotides line up with TRBD1. J lost 12 bases, V lost 6 bases, and 10 bases had no gene match. The CDR3 consists of 13 residues. Per germline, CDR1 SNHLY and CDR2 FYNNEI. CDR3 sequence reads: CASRLTGGGGTFF. In DNA form, the CDR3 reads TGTGCCAGCAGACTGACAGGGGGCGGGGGCACTTTCTTT.

Details on this clonotype: The final CDR3 position lacks the conserved phenylalanine or tryptophan, pointing to a likely read error. The DNA is left out, because the CDR3 cannot be placed on it with certainty; the CDR3 is given as TCRdb lists it. This CDR3 is CASSYRRTGGTL. The chain uses TRBV6-5 and TRBJ1-1; TRBD1, the table's D call, lacks a check against the DNA. Looked up from germline, CDR1 is MNHEY and CDR2 is SVGAGI. The length of the CDR3 is 12 amino acids, counting both ends.

This clonotype was seen ten or more times. The rearrangement joins TRBV7-8 to TRBJ1-4; D gene unclear. V was clipped by 2 bases and J by 5 bases, with 12 bases between them. This CDR3 has 15 amino acids. The germline CDR1 and CDR2 sequences are SGHVS and FQNEAQ. CDR3 loop: CASSLNEQTNEKLFF. The DNA for the CDR3 is TGTGCCAGCAGCTTAAATGAACAGACCAATGAAAAACTGTTTTTT.

The chain couples TRBV10-3 to TRBJ1-6; no reliable D call. Trimming removed 4 bases from V and 4 bases from J, with 5 bases in between. There are 13 residues in the CDR3. In germline, CDR1 is ENHRY, CDR2 SYGVKD. This CDR3 is CAISGSYNSPLHF. DNA of the CDR3: TGTGCCATCAGTGGGTCGTATAATTCACCCCTCCACTTT.

At least ten counts were recorded for this clonotype. The chain carries TRBV10-3 and TRBJ1-5; 7 positions agree with TRBD1. This CDR3 is built from 12 residues. Germline assignment: CDR1 ENHRY and CDR2 SYGVKD. V trimming: 11 bases; J trimming: 3 bases; junction bases outside the gene matches: 4. The CDR3 reads CAVQGDNQPQHF. The CDR3 DNA is TGTGCCGTTCAGGGGGACAATCAGCCCCAGCATTTT.

The chain carries TRBV20-1 and TRBJ2-7; 10 bases are shared with TRBD1. This CDR3 is built from 13 residues. Germline CDR1 DFQATT, CDR2 SNEGSKA (reference sequence). Trimming cost V 5 bases and J 2 bases; bases outside gene matches: 3. The CDR3 DNA sequence: TGCAGTGCTCTGGGGACAGGGGCCTACGAGCAGTACTTC. Protein sequence: CSALGTGAYEQYF.

This clonotype was detected ten times or more. The V call is TRBV15, the J call TRBJ1-1; a weak D match, TRBD1 (5 bases). This CDR3 has 15 residues. Trimming removed 3 bases from V and 2 bases from J, with 13 bases in between. The germline gives CDR1 LNHNV, CDR2 YYDKDF (reference sequence). This chain's CDR3 is CATSRPGIDNTEAFF. CDR3 nucleotides: TGTGCCACCAGCAGGCCAGGGATAGACAACACTGAAGCTTTCTTT.

This clonotype was seen repeatedly, ten times or more. The rearrangement links TRBV11-2 to TRBJ1-1; D ambiguous. In germline, CDR1 is SGHAT, CDR2 FQNNGV. The CDR3 totals 14 residues. Trimming took 3 bases from V and 6 from J, leaving 14 bases between them. CDR3 bases: TGTGCCAGCAGCTTGTTGCTCCGTGGCGCTGAAGCTTTCTTT. Its translation: CASSLLLRGAEAFF. The full variable domain, its missing parts supplied by reference TRBV11-2 and TRBJ1-1, is EAGVAQSPRYKIIEKRQSVAFWCNPISGHATLYWYQQILGQGPKLLIQFQNNGVVDDSQLPKDRFSAERLKGVDSTLKIQPAKLEDSAVYLCASSLLLRGAEAFFGQGTRLTVV.

The rearrangement joins TRBV7-2 to TRBJ2-6; 9 nucleotides line up with TRBD1. The length of the CDR3 is 18 residues. Per germline, CDR1 SGHTA and CDR2 FQGNSA. V was clipped by 4 bases and J by 4 bases; unmatched bases: 11. The CDR3 here is CASSSRDRVGSGANVLTF. DNA for the CDR3: TGTGCCAGCAGCTCTCGGGACAGGGTGGGGTCCGGGGCCAACGTCCTGACTTTC.

The chain uses TRBV20-1 and TRBJ1-2, with a possible D match to TRBD1 (5 bases). The V end was cut by 6 bases, the J end by 8 bases, with 10 bases between. CDR1 is DFQATT and CDR2 is SNEGSKA in the germline V gene (reference sequence). The length of the CDR3 is 10 residues. CDR3 in amino acids: CSASDRGYTF. CDR3 DNA sequence: TGCAGTGCCTCAGACAGAGGCTACACCTTC.

This clonotype has a count of ten or more. The chain employs TRBV7-9 and TRBJ2-7; 9 bases map to TRBD1. The V segment lost 5 bases and the J segment 3 bases; nucleotides outside the gene matches: 14. The germline gives CDR1 SEHNR, CDR2 FQNEAQ (reference sequence). The CDR3 length is 17 residues. CDR3 amino acids: CASSQTYSGTGNYEQYF. Here the CDR3 DNA reads TGTGCCAGCAGCCAAACATACTCCGGGACAGGGAACTACGAGCAGTACTTC.

With regard to this clonotype: Relative to the germline gene, one junction end is altered; a read error may explain this. V usage is TRBV29-1 and J usage is TRBJ2-7; the D call may be TRBD1 or TRBD2 (6 bases each). The length of the CDR3 is 10 residues. Germline CDR1 is SQVTM and CDR2 is ANQGSEA. The CDR3 reads CSGQDYKQYF. In DNA form, the CDR3 reads TGCAGCGGACAGGACTACAAGCAGTACTTC.

This rearrangement joins TRBV12-3 or TRBV12-4 to TRBJ2-7; D is unclear. V lost 7 bases, J lost 7 bases, and 17 bases lay in between. The CDR3 is 13 amino acids. The chain's CDR3 is CASTGRSALEQYF. CDR3 coding DNA: TGTGCCAGCACTGGACGTTCGGCCTTGGAGCAGTACTTC.

J is TRBJ1-2 and V is TRBV7-2; 9 nucleotides agree with TRBD1. Germline assignment: CDR1 SGHTA and CDR2 FQGNSA. CDR3 length equals 16 residues. The junction had 12 bases not matched to a gene; V was cut back by 5 bases and J by 5 bases. The CDR3 sequence is CASSQRTGVFGYGYTF. The CDR3 DNA reads TGTGCCAGCAGCCAAAGGACAGGGGTCTTCGGTTATGGCTACACCTTC. Together with reference TRBV7-2 and TRBJ1-2, the CDR3 gives the full variable domain: GAGVSQSPSNKVTEKGKDVELRCDPISGHTALYWYRQSLGQGLEFLIYFQGNSAPDKSGLPSDRFSAERTGGSVSTLTIQRTQQEDSAVYLCASSQRTGVFGYGYTFGSGTRLTVV.